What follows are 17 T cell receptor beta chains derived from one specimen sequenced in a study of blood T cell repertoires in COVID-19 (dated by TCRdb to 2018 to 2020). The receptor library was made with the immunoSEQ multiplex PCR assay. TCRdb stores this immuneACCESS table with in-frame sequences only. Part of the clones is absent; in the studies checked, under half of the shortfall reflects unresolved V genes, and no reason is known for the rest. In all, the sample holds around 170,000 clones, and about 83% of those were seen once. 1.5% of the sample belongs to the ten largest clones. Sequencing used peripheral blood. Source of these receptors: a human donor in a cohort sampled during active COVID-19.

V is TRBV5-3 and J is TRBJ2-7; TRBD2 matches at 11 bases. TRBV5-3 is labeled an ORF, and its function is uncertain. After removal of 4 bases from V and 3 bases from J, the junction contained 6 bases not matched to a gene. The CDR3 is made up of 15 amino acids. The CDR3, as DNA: TGTGCCAGAAGCCGGGGGACTAGCGGATACTACGAGCAGTACTTC. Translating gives CARSRGTSGYYEQYF.

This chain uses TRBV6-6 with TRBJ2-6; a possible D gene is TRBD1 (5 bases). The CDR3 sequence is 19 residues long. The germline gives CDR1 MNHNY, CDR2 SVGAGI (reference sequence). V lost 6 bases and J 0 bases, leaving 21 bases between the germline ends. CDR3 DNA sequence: TGTGCCAGCAGCCGATTCGGACAAGGTCCATTCTCTGGGGCCAACGTCCTGACTTTC. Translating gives CASSRFGQGPFSGANVLTF.

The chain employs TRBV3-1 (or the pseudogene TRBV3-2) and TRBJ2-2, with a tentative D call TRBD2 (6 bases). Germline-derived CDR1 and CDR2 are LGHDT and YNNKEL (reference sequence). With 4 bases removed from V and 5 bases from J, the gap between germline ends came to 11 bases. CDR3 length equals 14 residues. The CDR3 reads CASSPHRETGELFF. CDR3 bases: TGTGCCAGCAGCCCCCACCGGGAGACCGGGGAGCTGTTTTTT.

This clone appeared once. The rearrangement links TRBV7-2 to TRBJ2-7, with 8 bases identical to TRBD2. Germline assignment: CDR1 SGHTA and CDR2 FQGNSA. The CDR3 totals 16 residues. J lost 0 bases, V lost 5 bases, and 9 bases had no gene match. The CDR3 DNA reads TGTGCCAGCAGCCCCCTGGGAGCGGGAGCCTCCTACGAGCAGTACTTC. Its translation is CASSPLGAGASYEQYF.

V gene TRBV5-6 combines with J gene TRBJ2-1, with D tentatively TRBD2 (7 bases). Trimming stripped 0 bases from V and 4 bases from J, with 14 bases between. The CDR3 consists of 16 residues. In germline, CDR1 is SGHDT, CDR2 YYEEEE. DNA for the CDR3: TGTGCCAGCAGCTTGGCGGGGGAGGGACATTACAATGAGCAGTTCTTC. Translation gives CASSLAGEGHYNEQFF.

This CDR3 is CASSVHRVNEKLFF. The CDR3 DNA reads as TGTGCCAGCAGTGTTCACAGGGTGAATGAAAAACTGTTTTTT. The chain couples TRBV2 to TRBJ1-4; tentatively, D is TRBD1 (6 bases). From germline, CDR1 is SNHLY and CDR2 FYNNEI. V was trimmed by 4 bases and J by 5 bases, leaving 11 bases between them. There are 14 residues in the CDR3.

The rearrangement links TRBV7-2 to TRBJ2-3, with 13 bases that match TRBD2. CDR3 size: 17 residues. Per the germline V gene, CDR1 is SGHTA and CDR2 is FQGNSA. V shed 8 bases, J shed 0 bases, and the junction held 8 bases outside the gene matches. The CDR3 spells CASGTGTSGASTDTQYF. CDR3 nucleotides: TGTGCCAGCGGTACCGGGACTAGCGGGGCTAGCACAGATACGCAGTATTTT.

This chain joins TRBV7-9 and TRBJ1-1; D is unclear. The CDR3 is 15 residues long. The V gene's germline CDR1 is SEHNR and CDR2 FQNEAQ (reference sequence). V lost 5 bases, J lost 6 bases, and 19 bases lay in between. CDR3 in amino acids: CASSPIGGSRAEAFF. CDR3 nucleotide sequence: TGTGCCAGCAGCCCGATTGGTGGGTCTAGAGCTGAAGCTTTCTTT.

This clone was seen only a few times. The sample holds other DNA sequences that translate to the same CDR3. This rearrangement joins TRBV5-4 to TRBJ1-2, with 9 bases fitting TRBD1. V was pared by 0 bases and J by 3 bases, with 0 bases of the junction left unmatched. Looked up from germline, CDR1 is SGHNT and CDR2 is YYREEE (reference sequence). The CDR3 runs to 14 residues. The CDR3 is CASSLGQGDYGYTF. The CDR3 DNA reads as TGTGCCAGCAGCTTGGGACAGGGGGACTATGGCTACACCTTC.

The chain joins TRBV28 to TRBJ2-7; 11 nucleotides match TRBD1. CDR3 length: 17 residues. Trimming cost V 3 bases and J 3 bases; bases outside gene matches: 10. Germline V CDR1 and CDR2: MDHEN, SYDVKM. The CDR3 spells CASSFPQSGTGGYEQYF. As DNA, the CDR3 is TGTGCCAGCAGTTTCCCCCAATCCGGGACAGGGGGCTACGAGCAGTACTTC.

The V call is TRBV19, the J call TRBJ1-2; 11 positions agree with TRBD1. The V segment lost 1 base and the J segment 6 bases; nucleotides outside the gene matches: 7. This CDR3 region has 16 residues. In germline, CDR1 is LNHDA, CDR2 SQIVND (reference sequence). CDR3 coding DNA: TGTGCCAGTAGTATAGGAAGGACAGGGGGCGTTGATGGCTACACCTTC. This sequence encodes CASSIGRTGGVDGYTF.

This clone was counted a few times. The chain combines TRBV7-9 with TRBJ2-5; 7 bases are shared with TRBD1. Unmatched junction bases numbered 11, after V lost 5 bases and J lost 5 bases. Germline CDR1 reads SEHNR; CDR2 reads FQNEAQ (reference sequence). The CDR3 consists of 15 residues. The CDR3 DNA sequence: TGTGCCAGCAGCGTACTGACAGGGTTGGGGGAGACCCAGTACTTC. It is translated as CASSVLTGLGETQYF.

CDR3 residues: CASSHGNTEAFF. The CDR3 DNA follows: TGTGCCAGCAGCCACGGGAACACTGAAGCTTTCTTT. V usage is TRBV11-3 and J usage is TRBJ1-1; D is ambiguous. This CDR3 spans 12 amino acids. The V end was cut by 5 bases, the J end by 1 base, with 5 bases between. Germline CDR1 SGHNT, CDR2 YENEEA.

The CDR3 DNA follows: TGTGCCAGCAGTTATGACGGGGGGACTGAAGCTTTCTTT. Translated, it gives CASSYDGGTEAFF. The chain carries TRBV6-2 or TRBV6-3 and TRBJ1-1, with TRBD1 as a possible D gene (5 bases). Germline V gives CDR1 MNHEY, CDR2 SVGEGT. Trimming left V 3 bases short and J 5 bases short, with 10 bases between. CDR3 length: 13 residues.

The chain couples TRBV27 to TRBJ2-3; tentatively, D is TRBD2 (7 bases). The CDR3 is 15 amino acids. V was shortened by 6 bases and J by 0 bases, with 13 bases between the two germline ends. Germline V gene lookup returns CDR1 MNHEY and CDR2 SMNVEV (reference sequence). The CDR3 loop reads CASRRGRASTDTQYF. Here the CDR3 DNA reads TGTGCCAGCAGGCGGGGGCGGGCCAGCACAGATACGCAGTATTTT.

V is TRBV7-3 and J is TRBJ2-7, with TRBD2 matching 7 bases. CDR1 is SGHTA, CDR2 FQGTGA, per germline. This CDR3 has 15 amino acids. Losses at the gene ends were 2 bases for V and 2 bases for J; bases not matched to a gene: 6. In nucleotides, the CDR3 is TGTGCCAGCAGCTTACGGCTAGCGGACACCTACGAGCAGTACTTC. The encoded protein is CASSLRLADTYEQYF.

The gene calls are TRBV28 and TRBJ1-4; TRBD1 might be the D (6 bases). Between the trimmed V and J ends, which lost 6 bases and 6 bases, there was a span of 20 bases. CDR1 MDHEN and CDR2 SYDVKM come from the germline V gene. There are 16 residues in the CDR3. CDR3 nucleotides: TGTGCCAGCAGCGACGTTCATGGACAGCCTGATGAAAAACTGTTTTTT. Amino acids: CASSDVHGQPDEKLFF.